This T cell receptor beta chain was found in a study of blood T cell repertoires in COVID-19. Data came from immunoSEQ multiplex PCR; TCRdb stores just in-frame clones and leaves some out. The table has about 270,000 clones, 89% seen once. Input material: PBMCs or T cells enriched from blood (not recorded which). The source is a woman aged 55-70 years who had recovered from COVID-19.

This chain's CDR3 is CASSQPDAYEQYF. CDR3 DNA: TGTGCCAGCAGCCAACCAGATGCCTACGAGCAGTACTTC. The chain carries TRBV3-1 (or the pseudogene TRBV3-2) and TRBJ2-7; D gene ambiguous. V lost 2 bases to trimming and J lost 2 bases, with 7 bases between them. The CDR3 totals 13 residues. CDR1 and CDR2 from the germline V gene are LGHDT and YNNKEL (reference sequence).